This TCR beta chain is from a study of T cells in Graves' hyperthyroidism and ophthalmopathy. Across the whole study: At initial diagnosis, before any treatment had begun, peripheral blood was obtained.

CDR3 size: 13 residues. Germline V lookup: CDR1 DFQATT, CDR2 SNEGSKA (reference sequence). V gave up 3 bases and J gave up 0 bases, with 8 bases separating them. Researchers amplified the TCR beta CDR3 regions from RNA transcripts. The TCR CDR3 first-round RT-PCR relied on the HTBI primer set. TCRdb reprocessed the multiplex PCR reads via MiXCR and lists one record per CDR3 protein. The sample yields about 420,000 distinct CDR3 sequences, 15% to 19% seen once. The sample holds many counts of this clonotype. Diagnoses were made from clinical symptoms, serum measures (thyroxine and TRAb), thyroid ultrasound and orbital computed tomography. The source of the PBMCs was about 10 ml of fresh peripheral blood.

This TCR derives from a woman aged 18-35 years with Graves' hyperthyroidism. The chain combines TRBV20-1 with TRBJ1-2; D call uncertain. Sequences were obtained from blood. CDR3 nucleotide sequence: TGCAGTGCTAGCGACATCTCTAACTATGGCTACACCTTC. Translating it yields CSASDISNYGYTF.